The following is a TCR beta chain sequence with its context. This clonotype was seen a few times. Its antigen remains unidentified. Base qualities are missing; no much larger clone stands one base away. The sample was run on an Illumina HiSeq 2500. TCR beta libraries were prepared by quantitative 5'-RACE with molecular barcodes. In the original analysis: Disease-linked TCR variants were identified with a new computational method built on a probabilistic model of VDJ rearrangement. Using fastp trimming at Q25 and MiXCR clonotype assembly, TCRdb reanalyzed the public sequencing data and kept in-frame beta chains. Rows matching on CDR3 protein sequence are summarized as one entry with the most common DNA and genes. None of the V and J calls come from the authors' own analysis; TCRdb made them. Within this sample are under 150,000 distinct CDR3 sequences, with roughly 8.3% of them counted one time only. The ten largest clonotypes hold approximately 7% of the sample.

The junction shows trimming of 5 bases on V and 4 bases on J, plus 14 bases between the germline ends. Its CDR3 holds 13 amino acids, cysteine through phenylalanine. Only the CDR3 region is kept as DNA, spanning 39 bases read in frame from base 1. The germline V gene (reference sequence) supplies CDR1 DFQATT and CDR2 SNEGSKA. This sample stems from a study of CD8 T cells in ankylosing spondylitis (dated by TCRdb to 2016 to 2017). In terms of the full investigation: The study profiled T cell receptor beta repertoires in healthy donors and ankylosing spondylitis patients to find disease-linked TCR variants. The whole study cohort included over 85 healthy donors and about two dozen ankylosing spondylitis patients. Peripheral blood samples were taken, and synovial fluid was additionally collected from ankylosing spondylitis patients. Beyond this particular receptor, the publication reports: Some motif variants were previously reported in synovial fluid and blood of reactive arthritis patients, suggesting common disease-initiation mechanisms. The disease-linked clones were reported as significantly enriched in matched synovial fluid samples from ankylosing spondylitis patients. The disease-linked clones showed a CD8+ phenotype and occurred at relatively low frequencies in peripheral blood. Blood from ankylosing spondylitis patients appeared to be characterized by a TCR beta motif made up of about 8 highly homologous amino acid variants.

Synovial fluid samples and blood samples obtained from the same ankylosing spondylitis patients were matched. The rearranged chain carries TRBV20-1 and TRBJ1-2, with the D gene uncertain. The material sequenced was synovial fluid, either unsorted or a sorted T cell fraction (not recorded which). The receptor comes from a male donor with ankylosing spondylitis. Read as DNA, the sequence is TGCAGTGCTGAAAAACTACAGAGCTATGGCTACACCTTC. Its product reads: CSAEKLQSYGYTF.